This TCR beta chain was sequenced in a study of T-cell reconstitution after alpha-beta-depleted transplantation in children. This CDR3 has 13 amino acids. Germline V lookup: CDR1 DFQATT, CDR2 SNEGSKA (reference sequence). V lost 3 bases to trimming and J lost 1 base, with 8 bases between them. This clonotype occurred many times. Library preparation (for TCRbeta) was performed with unique molecular identifiers. MiXCR, applied by TCRdb to the PCR reads, yields one record per CDR3 protein. The sample holds around 600,000 distinct CDR3 sequences, roughly 15% seen once. The source is a human donor who donated a stem cell graft to a child with acute myeloid leukemia. The sample here was PBMCs from the stem cell graft donor, taken from the stem cell graft. The genes are TRBV20-1 and TRBJ2-3; D is ambiguous. In DNA form, the CDR3 reads TGCAGTGCTAGGGTCGATGGCACAGATACGCAGTATTTT. Amino acids: CSARVDGTDTQYF.